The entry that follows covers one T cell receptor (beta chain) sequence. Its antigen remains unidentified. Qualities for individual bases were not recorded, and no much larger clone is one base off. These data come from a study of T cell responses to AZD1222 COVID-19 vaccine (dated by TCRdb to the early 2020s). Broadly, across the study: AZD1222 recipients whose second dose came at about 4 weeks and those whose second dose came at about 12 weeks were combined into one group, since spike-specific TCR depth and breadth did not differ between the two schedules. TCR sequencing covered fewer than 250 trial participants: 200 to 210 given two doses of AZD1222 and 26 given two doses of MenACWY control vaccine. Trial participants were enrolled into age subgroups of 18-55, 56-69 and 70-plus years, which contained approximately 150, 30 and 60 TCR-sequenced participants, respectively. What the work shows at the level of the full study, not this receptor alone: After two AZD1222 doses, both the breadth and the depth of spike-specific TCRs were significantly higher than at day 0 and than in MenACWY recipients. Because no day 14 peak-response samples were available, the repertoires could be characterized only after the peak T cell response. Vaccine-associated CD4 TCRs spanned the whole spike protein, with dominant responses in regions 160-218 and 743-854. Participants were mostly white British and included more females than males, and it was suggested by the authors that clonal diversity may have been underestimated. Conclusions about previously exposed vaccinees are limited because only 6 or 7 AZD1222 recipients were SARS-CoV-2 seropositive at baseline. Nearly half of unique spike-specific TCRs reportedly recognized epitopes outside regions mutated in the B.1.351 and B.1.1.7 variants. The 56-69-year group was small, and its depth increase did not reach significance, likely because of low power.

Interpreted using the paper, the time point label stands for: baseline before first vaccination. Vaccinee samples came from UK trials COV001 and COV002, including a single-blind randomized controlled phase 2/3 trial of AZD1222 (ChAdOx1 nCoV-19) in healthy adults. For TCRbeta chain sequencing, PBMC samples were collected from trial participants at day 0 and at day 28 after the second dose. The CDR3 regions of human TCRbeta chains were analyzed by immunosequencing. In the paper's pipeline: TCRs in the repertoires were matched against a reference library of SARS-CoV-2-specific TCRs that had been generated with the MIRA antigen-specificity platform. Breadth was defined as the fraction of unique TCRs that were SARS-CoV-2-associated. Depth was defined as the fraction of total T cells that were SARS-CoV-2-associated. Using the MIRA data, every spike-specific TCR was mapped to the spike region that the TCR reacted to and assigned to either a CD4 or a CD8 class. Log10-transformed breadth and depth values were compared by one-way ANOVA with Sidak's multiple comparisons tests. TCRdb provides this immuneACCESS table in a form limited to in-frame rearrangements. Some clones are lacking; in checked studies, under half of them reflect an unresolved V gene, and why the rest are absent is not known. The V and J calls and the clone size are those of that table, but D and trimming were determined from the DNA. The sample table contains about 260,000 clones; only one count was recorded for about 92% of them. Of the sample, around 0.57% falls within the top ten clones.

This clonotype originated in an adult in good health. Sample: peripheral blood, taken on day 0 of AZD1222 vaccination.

The nucleotide sequence is TGTGCCAGCAGCTTAATAAGTAGCAATCAGCCCCAGCATTTT. Its amino acids are CASSLISSNQPQHF. The chain joins TRBV7-2 to TRBJ1-5; the D gene lacks a confident call. Trimming costs V 2 bases and J 0 bases, and their ends lie 5 bases apart. Measured from the cysteine to the phenylalanine, the CDR3 is 14 residues long. Only the CDR3 DNA is retained, 42 bases long and in frame from the first base. The germline V gene specifies SGHTA as CDR1 and FQGNSA as CDR2.